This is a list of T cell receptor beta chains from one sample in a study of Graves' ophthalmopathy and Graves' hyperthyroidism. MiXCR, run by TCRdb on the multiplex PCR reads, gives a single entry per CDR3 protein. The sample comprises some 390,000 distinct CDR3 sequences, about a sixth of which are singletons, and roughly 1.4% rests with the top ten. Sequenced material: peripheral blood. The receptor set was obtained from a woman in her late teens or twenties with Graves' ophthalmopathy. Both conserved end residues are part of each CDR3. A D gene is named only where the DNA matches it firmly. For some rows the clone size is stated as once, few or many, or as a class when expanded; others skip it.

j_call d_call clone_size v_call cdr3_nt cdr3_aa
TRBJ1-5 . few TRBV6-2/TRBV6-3 TGTGCCAGCAGTCTCGTACCAAATCAGCCCCAGCATTTT CASSLVPNQPQHF
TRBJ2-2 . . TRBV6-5 TGTGCCAGCAGTTACAGGGGATTGAACACCGGGGAGCTGTTTTTT CASSYRGLNTGELFF
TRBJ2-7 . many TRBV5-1 TGCGCCAGCAGCTTGGCCGCAGGAGCCTACGAGCAGTACTTC CASSLAAGAYEQYF
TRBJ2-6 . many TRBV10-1 TGCGCCAGCAGTGAGCGAGGGTGGGCCAACGTCCTGACTTTC CASSERGWANVLTF
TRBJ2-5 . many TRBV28 TGTGCCAGCACCCAGGGGCGAGAGACCCAGTACTTC CASTQGRETQYF
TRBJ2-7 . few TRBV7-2 TGTGCCAGCAGGGGTCGACAGGACGGCTACGAGCAGTACTTC CASRGRQDGYEQYF
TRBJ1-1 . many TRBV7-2 TGTGCCAGCAGCTTATCTACAGAGAACACTGAAGCTTTCTTT CASSLSTENTEAFF
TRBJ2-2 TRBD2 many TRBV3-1 TGTGCCAGCAGCCTCGGGACTAGCGGAGTCACCGGGGAGCTGTTTTTT CASSLGTSGVTGELFF
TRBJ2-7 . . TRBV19 TGTGCCAGTGGCCCCGGGACAATGACCTACGAGCAGTACTTC CASGPGTMTYEQYF
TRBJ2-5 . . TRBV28 TGTGCCAGCAGTGAGGACAGTGGGGCCCAAGAGACCCAGTACTTC CASSEDSGAQETQYF
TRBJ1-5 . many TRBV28 TGTGCCAGCACCACACCCAATCAGCCCCAGCATTTT CASTTPNQPQHF
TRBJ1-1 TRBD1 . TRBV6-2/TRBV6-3 TGTGCCAGCAGTTACCTCGGGGGACAGCTGATGAACACTGAAGCTTTCTTT CASSYLGGQLMNTEAFF
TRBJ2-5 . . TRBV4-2 TGTGCCAGCAGCCAAAGCGGAGCGCAAGAGACCCAGTACTTC CASSQSGAQETQYF
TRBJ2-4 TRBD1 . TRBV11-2 TGTGCCAGCAGCTATACCGGGACAGGGGGGGTTGCCAAAAACATTCAGTACTTC CASSYTGTGGVAKNIQYF
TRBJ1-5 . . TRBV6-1 TGTGCCAGCACGACCGCCGGTGGCAATCAGCCCCAGCATTTT CASTTAGGNQPQHF
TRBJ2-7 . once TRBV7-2 TGTGCCAGCAGCTTCATGCCCTCCGAGCAGTACTTC CASSFMPSEQYF
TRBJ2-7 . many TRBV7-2 TGTGCCAGCAGCACTTGGGGCAACTACGAGCAGTACTTC CASSTWGNYEQYF
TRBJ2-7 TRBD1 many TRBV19 TGTGCCAGTAGTATAGATCGTCGACAGGGGTCCTACGAGCAGTACTTC CASSIDRRQGSYEQYF
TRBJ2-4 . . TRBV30 TGTGCCTGGAGCGCCGTGGGGGCGCTGGAAAACATTCAGTACTTC CAWSAVGALENIQYF
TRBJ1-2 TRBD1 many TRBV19 TGTGCCAGTAGTTCAGGGACAGGGAATGGCTACACCTTC CASSSGTGNGYTF
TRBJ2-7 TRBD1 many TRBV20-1 TGCAGTGCCAATGACAGGGGGGGAGGTCCCTACGAGCAGTACTTC CSANDRGGGPYEQYF
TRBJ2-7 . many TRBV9 TGTGCCAGCAGCGTAGCAGACAGTCGCGCCTACGAGCAGTACTTC CASSVADSRAYEQYF
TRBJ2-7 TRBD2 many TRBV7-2 TGTGCCAGCAGCACCCAGCGGGGGAGCTACGAGCAGTACTTC CASSTQRGSYEQYF
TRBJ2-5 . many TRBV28 TGTGCCAGCAGTTTATACGGGCCCCGAGGGGAGACCCAGTACTTC CASSLYGPRGETQYF
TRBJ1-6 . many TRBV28 TGTGCCAGCAGCCCTCCTTGGGGGCTCAGGAATTCACCCCTCCACTTT CASSPPWGLRNSPLHF
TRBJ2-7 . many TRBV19 TGTGCCAGTAGCTGGCGACAGGGAGGGAACGAGCAGTACTTC CASSWRQGGNEQYF
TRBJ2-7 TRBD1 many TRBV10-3 TGTGCCATCAGGACAGGGACAACTGAGTCCTACGAGCAGTACTTC CAIRTGTTESYEQYF
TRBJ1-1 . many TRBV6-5 TGTGCCAGCAGTTACCCGGGTGGGGGGTATTGGAGCACTGAAGCTTTCTTT CASSYPGGGYWSTEAFF
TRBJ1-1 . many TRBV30 TGTGCCTGGAGCGCAGGCTCCGTCGCTGAAGCTTTCTTT CAWSAGSVAEAFF
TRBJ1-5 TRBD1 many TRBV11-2 TGTGCCAGCAGCCCGGTGGGGGACAGCATCAGCAATCAGCCCCAGCATTTT CASSPVGDSISNQPQHF
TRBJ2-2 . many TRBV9 TGTGCCAGCAGCGTAGGCCCGATCACGACCGGGGAGCTGTTTTTT CASSVGPITTGELFF
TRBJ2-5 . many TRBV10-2 TGCGCCAGCAGTGAGTCAATTTGGGCAGAACAAGAGACCCAGTACTTC CASSESIWAEQETQYF
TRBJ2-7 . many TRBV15 TGTGCCACCAGCAGAGATCGGAGTCCGACCTACGAGCAGTACTTC CATSRDRSPTYEQYF
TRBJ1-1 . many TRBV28 TGTGCCAGCAGGGTGGTGGGTAGCGCTGAAGCTCTCTTT CASRVVGSAEALF
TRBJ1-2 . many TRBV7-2 TGTGCCAGCAGCTTACGGGACACTAACTATGGCTACACCTTC CASSLRDTNYGYTF
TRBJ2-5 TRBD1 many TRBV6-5 TGTGCCAGCAGTTACTCAGGGACAGGGGGCGAGACCCAGTACTTC CASSYSGTGGETQYF
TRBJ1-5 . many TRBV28 TGTGCCAGCAGTCTAGTCCAGAGCCCCTCTATGAGCAATCAGCCCCAGCATTTT CASSLVQSPSMSNQPQHF
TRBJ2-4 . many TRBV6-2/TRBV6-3 TGTGCCAGCACCTACCGCAGAGGTGACAAAAACATTCAGTACTTC CASTYRRGDKNIQYF
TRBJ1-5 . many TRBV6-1 TGTGCCAGCAGTGGCGGTCCGGGGAGCCAGCCCCAGCATTTT CASSGGPGSQPQHF
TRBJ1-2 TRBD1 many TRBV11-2 TGTGCCAGCAGCTTAGTTGGGACAGGGGCCTTTAACTATGGCTACACCTTC CASSLVGTGAFNYGYTF
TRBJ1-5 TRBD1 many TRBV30 TGTGCCTGGAGTAACCGGGACAGGGGACGGGTTAGCCAGCCCCAGCATTTT CAWSNRDRGRVSQPQHF
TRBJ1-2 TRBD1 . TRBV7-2 TGTGCCAGCAGCGGGACAGGCGCTTGGGGCTACACCTTC CASSGTGAWGYTF
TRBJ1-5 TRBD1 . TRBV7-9 TGTGCCAGGCGAGGGGACAGTGATCAGCCCCAGCATTTT CARRGDSDQPQHF
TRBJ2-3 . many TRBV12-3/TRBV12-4 TGTGCCAGCAGTTTGTCCACAGATACGCAGTATTTT CASSLSTDTQYF
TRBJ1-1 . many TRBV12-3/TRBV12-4 TGTGCCAGCACAAGGACCGTCCGCCCCGAAGCTTTCTTT CASTRTVRPEAFF
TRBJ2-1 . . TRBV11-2 TGTGCCAGCAGAACGACAGGCGGATCCTCCTACAATGAGCAGTTCTTC CASRTTGGSSYNEQFF
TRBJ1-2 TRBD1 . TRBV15 TGTGCCACCAGCCCACAGACAGGGTTCGCCTATGGCTACACCTTC CATSPQTGFAYGYTF
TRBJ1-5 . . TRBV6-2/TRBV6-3 TGTGCCAGCAGTAACCACCAGCCCCAGCATTTT CASSNHQPQHF
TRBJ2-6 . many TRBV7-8 TGTGCCAGCAGCTTAGGCAGGGAGGCGTCTGGGGCCAACGTCCTGACTTTC CASSLGREASGANVLTF
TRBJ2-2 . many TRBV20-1 TGCAGTGCGGCTTCCGGGACAAGTGAATTCACCGGGGAGCTGTTTTTT CSAASGTSEFTGELFF
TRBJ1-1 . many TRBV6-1 TGTGCCAGCAGCCGCGGGTTTGGGAACACTGAAGCTTTCTTT CASSRGFGNTEAFF
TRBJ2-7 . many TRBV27 TGTGCCAGCAGTTTCAAACCGGGACAAAGCTCCTACGAGCAGTACTTC CASSFKPGQSSYEQYF